Listed here are 5 T cell receptor beta chains from one sample, sequenced in a study of technical replicates of blood from a few donors. TCRdb's table, derived via immunoSEQ multiplex PCR, lists solely in-frame clones and lacks some. Of 65,000 to 80,000 clones in the sample, approximately 98% were seen once. Sequenced: T cells isolated from PBMCs. These receptors originate from a human donor in good health.

The DNA for the CDR3 is TGTGCCAGCAGCCCAAGGACTAGCGGTAACACCGGGGAGCTGTTTTTT. Its protein product is CASSPRTSGNTGELFF. The chain joins TRBV9 to TRBJ2-2; 10 bases agree with TRBD2. CDR3 length: 16 amino acids. Trimming removed 4 bases from V and 2 bases from J; junction bases left unmatched: 5. Germline values: CDR1 SGDLS, CDR2 YYNGEE.

V is TRBV7-6 and J is TRBJ2-1; D is ambiguous. Trimming shortened V by 5 bases and J by 5 bases, and 7 bases separated the two germline ends. The CDR3 runs to 12 residues. Per germline, CDR1 SGHVS and CDR2 FNYEAQ. The CDR3 DNA follows: TGTGCCAGCAGCCCCCGTGACAATGAGCAGTTCTTC. Encoded protein: CASSPRDNEQFF. The full variable domain, completed using reference TRBV7-6 and TRBJ2-1, is GAGVSQSPRYKVTKRGQDVALRCDPISGHVSLYWYRQALGQGPEFLTYFNYEAQQDKSGLPNDRFSAERPEGSISTLTIQRTEQRDSAMYRCASSPRDNEQFFGPGTRLTVL.

The V and J genes are TRBV5-6 and TRBJ1-2; D might be TRBD1 (5 bases). From germline, CDR1 is SGHDT and CDR2 YYEEEE. V lost 0 bases, J lost 3 bases, and 9 bases lay in between. This CDR3 has 14 amino acids. CDR3 sequence reads: CASSLDTGDYGYTF. The CDR3 nucleotides are TGTGCCAGCAGCTTGGATACAGGAGACTATGGCTACACCTTC.

CDR3 residues: CAISERTSGSRDNEQFF. CDR3 nucleotides: TGTGCCATCAGTGAGAGGACTAGCGGGAGTAGGGACAATGAGCAGTTCTTC. J is TRBJ2-1 and V is TRBV10-3; 13 positions agree with TRBD2. The germline CDR1 and CDR2 sequences are ENHRY and SYGVKD. V was pared by 2 bases and J by 5 bases, with 6 bases of the junction left unmatched. The CDR3 runs 17 residues.

This rearrangement joins TRBV7-2 to TRBJ2-3; D might be TRBD2 (5 bases). Germline CDR1 SGHTA, CDR2 FQGNSA. The V end was cut by 5 bases, the J end by 4 bases, with 16 bases between. There are 15 residues in the CDR3. CDR3 protein: CASSLTRLRSDTQYF. The CDR3 nucleotides are TGTGCCAGCAGCCTAACTAGGTTACGGTCAGATACGCAGTATTTT.